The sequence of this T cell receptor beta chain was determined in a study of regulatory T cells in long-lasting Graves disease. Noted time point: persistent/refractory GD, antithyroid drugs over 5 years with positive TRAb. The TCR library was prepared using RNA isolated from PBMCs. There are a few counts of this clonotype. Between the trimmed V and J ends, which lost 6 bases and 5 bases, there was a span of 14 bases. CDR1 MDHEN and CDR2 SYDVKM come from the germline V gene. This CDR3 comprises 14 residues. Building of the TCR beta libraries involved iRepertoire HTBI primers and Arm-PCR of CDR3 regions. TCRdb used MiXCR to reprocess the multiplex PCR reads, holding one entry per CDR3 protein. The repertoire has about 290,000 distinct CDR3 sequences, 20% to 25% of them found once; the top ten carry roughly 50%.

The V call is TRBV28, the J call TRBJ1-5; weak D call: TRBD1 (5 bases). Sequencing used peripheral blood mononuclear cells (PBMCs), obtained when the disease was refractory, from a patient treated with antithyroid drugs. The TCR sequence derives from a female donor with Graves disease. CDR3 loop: CASSRSVGDQPQHF. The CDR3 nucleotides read TGTGCCAGCAGCCGAAGCGTGGGGGATCAGCCCCAGCATTTT.